The TCR beta chain under discussion was sequenced for a study of CD8+CD57+ T cells in acquired aplastic anemia. Study details: The sorted CD4+ and CD8+ cells yielded an average around 3 ug of DNA. Study-wide findings and caveats: Any difference that existed in CD8+ Simpson's diversity between patients and controls was not significant.

A word on this clonotype: The antigen is unknown.

Using genomic DNA as the template, TCR beta VDJ and CDR3 profiling was carried out. TCRdb reprocessed the reads via MiXCR and lists one record per CDR3 protein. The table lists about 160,000 distinct CDR3 sequences, less than 50% of them singletons. Patients chosen for sequencing had CD8+CD57+ cells that had expanded, as shown by flow cytometry. V lost 7 bases, J lost 0 bases, and 9 bases lay in between. Germline CDR1 reads ENHRY; CDR2 reads SYGVKD. CDR3 size: 13 residues. V and J are TRBV10-3 and TRBJ1-1; weak D call: TRBD1 (5 bases). The sample comprised sorted CD4+, CD8+, or CD8+CD57+ T cells (not recorded which) from PBMCs. The receptor's source is a human donor with aplastic anemia. The CDR3 DNA follows: TGTGCCATCACTAGGGGCCTGAACACTGAAGCTTTCTTT. Translation gives CAITRGLNTEAFF.